The source of this TCR beta chain is a study of CD8+ T cells in alopecia areata. Background on the study: Those treated were given oral tofacitinib at 5 to 10 mg twice daily. Percentage of affected scalp area was the basis on which treated patients' severity was scored.

Germline loops: CDR1 LNHNV, CDR2 YYDKDF (reference sequence). The V gene end was trimmed by 5 bases and the J gene end by 3 bases; junction bases not matched to a gene: 13. The CDR3 totals 17 residues. As to treatment: oral pan-JAK inhibitor, 5-10 mg twice daily. As concerns this clone: Antigen specificity is unknown.

Sequencing relied on a cDNA template that was reverse transcribed from extracted RNA. Only in-frame clones appear in the TCRdb table, and some are missing; sequencing was by immunoSEQ multiplex PCR. The data hold over 60,000 clones, with more than 45% observed a single time. Study-wide results and limits: Tofacitinib did not eliminate many expanded lesional clones from scalp or blood.

This chain uses TRBV15 with TRBJ2-1; 7 bases fit TRBD2. This material consisted of CD8+ T cells sorted from blood, taken between weeks 36 and 40, from a patient treated with tofacitinib. The sequence came from a human donor with alopecia areata. CDR3 nucleotides: TGTGCCACCAGCCTAGCGGCAGGGACCCGAGGCTACAATGAGCAGTTCTTC. This sequence encodes CATSLAAGTRGYNEQFF.